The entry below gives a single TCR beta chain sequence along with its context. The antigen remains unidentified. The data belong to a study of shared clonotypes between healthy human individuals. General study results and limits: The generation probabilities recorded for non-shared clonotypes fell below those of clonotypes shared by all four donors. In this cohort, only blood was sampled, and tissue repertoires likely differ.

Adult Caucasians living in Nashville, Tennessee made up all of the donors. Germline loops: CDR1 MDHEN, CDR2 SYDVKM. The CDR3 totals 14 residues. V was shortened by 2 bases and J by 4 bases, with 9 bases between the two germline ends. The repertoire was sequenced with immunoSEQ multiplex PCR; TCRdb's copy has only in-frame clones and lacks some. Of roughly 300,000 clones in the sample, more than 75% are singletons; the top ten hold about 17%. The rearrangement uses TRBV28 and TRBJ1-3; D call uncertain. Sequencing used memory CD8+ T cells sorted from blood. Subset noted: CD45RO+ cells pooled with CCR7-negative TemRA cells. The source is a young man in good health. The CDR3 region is CASSLTTEGNTIYF. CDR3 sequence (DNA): TGTGCCAGCAGTTTAACCACAGAGGGAAACACCATATATTTT.